Given below is one T cell receptor beta chain in context. These data belong to a study of T cell changes during pregnancy in multiple sclerosis. Germline loops: CDR1 SGHTA, CDR2 FQGNSA. V lost 1 base, J lost 10 bases, and 8 bases lay in between. The CDR3 runs to 12 residues. Generated by immunoSEQ multiplex PCR, the TCRdb table keeps only in-frame clones and is missing some. The data show about 80,000 clones, about 93% seen once. The chain recombines TRBV7-2 with TRBJ2-1; D unresolved. The sample was peripheral blood, taken after pregnancy. This TCR came from a female donor in good health, enrolled as a control in a pregnancy study. As DNA, the CDR3 is TGTGCCAGCAGCTTAGTCTTGTCGGAGCAGTTCTTC. The encoded protein is CASSLVLSEQFF.